Given below is one TCR beta chain in context. This sample is drawn from a study of memory CD4+ T cells and cytomegalovirus serostatus. Study background: Donors were healthy Belgian adults, 9 or 10 CMV seropositive and 24 seronegative.

Assay used: immunoSEQ multiplex PCR; TCRdb lists only in-frame clones, some missing. Counted here are some 48,000 clones, about three quarters occurring once; the ten biggest clones make up about 0.8%. The sort gate was single viable CD3+CD4+CD8-CD45RO+ cells for memory CD4+ T cells. Sequenced material: memory CD4+ T cells from blood. The receptor was derived from an adult in good health and CMV-seronegative.

The CDR3 protein is CAWSDGGVISFPADTQYF. The CDR3 DNA reads TGTGCCTGGAGTGATGGCGGGGTAATTTCGTTTCCGGCAGATACGCAGTATTTT. This chain uses TRBV30 with TRBJ2-3, with a weak D call TRBD2 (6 bases). The germline CDR1 and CDR2 sequences are GTSNPN and SVGIG (reference sequence). The CDR3 runs 18 residues. The V end was cut by 1 base, the J end by 4 bases, with 24 bases between.